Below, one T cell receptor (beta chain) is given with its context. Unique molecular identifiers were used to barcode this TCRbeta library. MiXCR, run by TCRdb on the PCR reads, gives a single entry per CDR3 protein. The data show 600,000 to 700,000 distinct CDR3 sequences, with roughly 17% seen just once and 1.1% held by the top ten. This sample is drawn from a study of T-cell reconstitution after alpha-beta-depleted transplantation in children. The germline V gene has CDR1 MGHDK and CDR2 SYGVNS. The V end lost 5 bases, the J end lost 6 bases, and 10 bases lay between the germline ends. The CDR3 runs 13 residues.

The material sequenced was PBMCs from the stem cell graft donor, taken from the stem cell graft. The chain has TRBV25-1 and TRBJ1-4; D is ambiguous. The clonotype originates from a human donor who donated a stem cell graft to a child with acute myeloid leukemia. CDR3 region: CASSKDPYEKLFF. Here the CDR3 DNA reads TGTGCCAGCAGTAAAGACCCCTATGAAAAACTGTTTTTT.